These 23 T cell receptor beta chains were all obtained from the same sample, sequenced in a study of T-cell memory formation after mild COVID-19. One entry per CDR3 protein, called by TCRdb with MiXCR from the 5' RACE reads. Among 400,000 to 500,000 distinct CDR3 sequences, roughly 24% were seen once, and the ten largest hold about 8.7%. What was sequenced was PBMCs or a T cell subset sorted from them (not recorded which). The source of these receptors is an adult woman who had mild COVID-19 (a few samples of this study predate the infection). Cell type and time point are not known.

The rearrangement links TRBV6-2 or TRBV6-3 to TRBJ1-1; D remains unclear. This CDR3 is 13 amino acids long. Germline V gene lookup returns CDR1 MNHEY and CDR2 SVGEGT. Trimming cost V 4 bases and J 0 bases, with 6 bases left between them. CDR3 sequence (DNA): TGTGCCAGCAGTTTCTTTATGAACACTGAAGCTTTCTTT. Amino acids: CASSFFMNTEAFF.

This clonotype was found a few times. CDR3 sequence: CASSGGSANTGELFF. CDR3 sequence (DNA): TGTGCCAGCAGCGGTGGAAGTGCGAACACCGGGGAGCTGTTTTTT. V is TRBV2 and J is TRBJ2-2; D is ambiguous. V was clipped by 6 bases and J by 0 bases, with 11 bases between them. This CDR3 is built from 15 residues. Per germline, CDR1 SNHLY and CDR2 FYNNEI.

This clonotype occurred a few times. The chain combines TRBV2 with TRBJ1-2; 7 positions agree with TRBD1. Germline V gives CDR1 SNHLY, CDR2 FYNNEI. The CDR3 is 14 amino acids. Trimming at V came to 2 bases and at J to 4 bases, leaving 4 bases not matched to a gene. CDR3 in DNA: TGTGCCAGCAGTGAAAGGGGACAGATCTATGGCTACACCTTC. Translated: CASSERGQIYGYTF.

The rearrangement joins TRBV4-1 to TRBJ1-2; TRBD1 matches at 8 bases. Germline V CDR1 and CDR2: MGHRA, YSYEKL. The CDR3 spans 15 residues. Trimming took 0 bases from V and 8 from J; bases not matched to a gene: 8. The DNA of the CDR3 is TGCGCCAGCAGCCAAGATTCGCAGGGGGCATCCGGCTACACCTTC. Translated, it gives CASSQDSQGASGYTF.

V gene TRBV12-3 or TRBV12-4 combines with J gene TRBJ1-3, with a possible D match to TRBD1 (6 bases). The germline V and J ends were trimmed by 5 bases and 4 bases, with 18 bases remaining between them. The CDR3 is made up of 16 amino acids. CDR3 in DNA: TGTGCCAGCAGTCCCGGAGGGGGGGGACCAGGAAACACCATATATTTT. It is translated as CASSPGGGGPGNTIYF.

In its sample, this clonotype was seen a few times. J is TRBJ2-2 and V is TRBV30; no clear D gene. Germline V gene data show CDR1 as GTSNPN and CDR2 as SVGIG (reference sequence). The CDR3 extends over 14 amino acids. The V end lost 5 bases, the J end lost 2 bases, and 12 bases lay between the germline ends. CDR3 DNA: TGTGCCTGGGGTTCACGCGTCAACACCGGGGAGCTGTTTTTT. It specifies CAWGSRVNTGELFF.

This chain connects TRBV20-1 to TRBJ2-3, with no clear D. The germline V gene encodes CDR1 DFQATT and CDR2 SNEGSKA (reference sequence). CDR3 length: 9 residues. Trimming removed 6 bases at V and 9 bases at J, with 7 bases between. The CDR3 DNA reads TGCAGTGCCAAGTACACGCAGTATTTT. Translating gives CSAKYTQYF.

The rearrangement uses TRBV2 and TRBJ2-7; 10 bases match TRBD1. V lost 5 bases to trimming and J lost 4 bases; unmatched junction nucleotides: 5. The CDR3 is 14 residues long. Germline V lookup: CDR1 SNHLY, CDR2 FYNNEI. The CDR3 loop reads CASSSDRGLYEQYF. The CDR3 bases are TGTGCCAGCAGTTCGGACAGGGGGTTGTACGAGCAGTACTTC.

This clonotype appeared a few times. The chain links TRBV27 to TRBJ2-7, with 9 bases lining up with TRBD1. Trimming took 6 bases from V and 6 from J; bases not matched to a gene: 15. The CDR3 spans 16 residues. Germline V gene lookup returns CDR1 MNHEY and CDR2 SMNVEV (reference sequence). CDR3 in DNA: TGTGCCAGCAGATCTGACAGGGGGGGGCTGGAGGGCGAGCAGTACTTC. Protein sequence: CASRSDRGGLEGEQYF.

This clonotype was seen only a few times. J is TRBJ2-2 and V is TRBV9; 11 bases fit TRBD2. The germline gives CDR1 SGDLS, CDR2 YYNGEE. Germline trimming cut 4 bases from V and 4 bases from J; bases unmatched to any gene: 6. The CDR3 totals 16 residues. DNA for the CDR3: TGTGCCAGCAGCCCGACTGGACTAGCGGGCACCGGGGAGCTGTTTTTT. It specifies CASSPTGLAGTGELFF.

This clonotype showed up just a few times. This chain's CDR3 is CASSYSTGPYNEQFF. In DNA, the CDR3 is TGTGCCAGCAGTTACTCGACGGGGCCCTACAATGAGCAGTTCTTC. V is TRBV6-6 and J is TRBJ2-1, with D perhaps given as TRBD1 or TRBD2 (5 bases each). The V end was cut by 0 bases, the J end by 2 bases, with 8 bases between. The CDR3 extends over 15 amino acids. Germline-derived CDR1 and CDR2 are MNHNY and SVGAGI (reference sequence).

This clonotype has just a few counts. The gene calls are TRBV20-1 and TRBJ2-7; 11 bases line up with TRBD2. Germline trimming cut 6 bases from V and 0 bases from J; bases unmatched to any gene: 13. The CDR3 totals 17 residues. Germline V gene data show CDR1 as DFQATT and CDR2 as SNEGSKA (reference sequence). CDR3 in amino acids: CSAPTVLAGGSSYEQYF. In nucleotides, the CDR3 is TGCAGTGCCCCAACGGTCCTAGCGGGGGGAAGCTCCTACGAGCAGTACTTC.

J is TRBJ1-1 and V is TRBV15; D remains unclear. Germline loops: CDR1 LNHNV, CDR2 YYDKDF (reference sequence). V shed 5 bases and J shed 4 bases, with 8 bases lying between them. The CDR3 is made up of 12 amino acids. The CDR3 nucleotides are TGTGCCACCAGCCCACTTTTCACTGAAGCTTTCTTT. It translates to CATSPLFTEAFF.

The sample holds a few counts of this clonotype. The chain has TRBV7-9 and TRBJ2-1; D gene unclear. V lost 3 bases, J lost 0 bases, and 9 bases lay in between. In germline, CDR1 is SEHNR, CDR2 FQNEAQ (reference sequence). The CDR3 length is 15 residues. This CDR3 is CASSLAAPSYNEQFF. The CDR3 coding sequence is TGTGCCAGCAGCTTGGCTGCCCCCTCCTACAATGAGCAGTTCTTC.

This clonotype has only one observation. The chain recombines TRBV12-3 or TRBV12-4 with TRBJ2-5; possibly TRBD1 for D (6 bases). The CDR3 runs to 13 residues. Trimming shortened V by 6 bases and J by 5 bases, and 13 bases separated the two germline ends. Here the CDR3 DNA reads TGTGCCAGCAGCCGTTCCCAGGGGGAGACCCAGTACTTC. Translating it yields CASSRSQGETQYF.

The V call is TRBV30, the J call TRBJ2-1; no reliable D call. This CDR3 comprises 13 residues. The germline V gene has CDR1 GTSNPN and CDR2 SVGIG (reference sequence). The V end was cut by 2 bases, the J end by 9 bases, with 14 bases between. CDR3 region: CAWSFFEYGEQFF. The DNA for the CDR3 is TGTGCCTGGAGTTTTTTTGAGTACGGTGAGCAGTTCTTC. Based on the CDR3 plus reference TRBV30 and TRBJ2-1, the full variable domain is SQTIHQWPATLVQPVGSPLSLECTVEGTSNPNLYWYRQAAGRGLQLLFYSVGIGQISSEVPQNLSASRPQDRQFILSSKKLLLSDSGFYLCAWSFFEYGEQFFGPGTRLTVL.

J is TRBJ2-7 and V is TRBV28, with 10 bases identical to TRBD2. Germline trimming cut 6 bases from V and 4 bases from J; bases unmatched to any gene: 9. This CDR3 contains 15 residues. Germline CDR1 MDHEN, CDR2 SYDVKM. The CDR3 reads CASSLLSGRGYEQYF. CDR3 DNA: TGTGCCAGCAGCCTCCTCAGCGGGAGGGGTTACGAGCAGTACTTC.

This chain uses TRBV19 with TRBJ1-5; 10 positions match TRBD1. The ends lost 3 bases at V and 4 bases at J; junction bases unmatched: 3. The CDR3 loop spans 15 amino acids. Germline-derived CDR1 and CDR2 are LNHDA and SQIVND (reference sequence). The CDR3 DNA reads as TGTGCCAGTAGTATCGACAGGGGGCGAAATCAGCCCCAGCATTTT. The encoded protein is CASSIDRGRNQPQHF.

The chain employs TRBV20-1 and TRBJ2-7, with D possibly matching TRBD2 (6 bases). Germline V lookup: CDR1 DFQATT, CDR2 SNEGSKA (reference sequence). The CDR3 consists of 14 residues. The V gene lost 3 bases and the J gene lost 2 bases, with 14 bases spanning the gap. The DNA of the CDR3 is TGCAGTGCTAGCTCGGGACTCCTACCCTACGAGCAGTACTTC. This gives the protein CSASSGLLPYEQYF.

The chain carries TRBV11-2 and TRBJ2-3; D is perhaps TRBD1 (5 bases). V was clipped by 4 bases and J by 4 bases, with 12 bases between them. Germline V gives CDR1 SGHAT, CDR2 FQNNGV. The length of the CDR3 is 14 residues. The CDR3 reads CASSYDGAADTQYF. CDR3 bases: TGTGCCAGCAGCTATGATGGGGCTGCAGATACGCAGTATTTT.

This clonotype has just a few counts. This chain joins TRBV5-1 and TRBJ2-1; D may correspond to TRBD1 or TRBD2 (6 bases each). The V gene lost 4 bases and the J gene lost 8 bases, with 13 bases spanning the gap. This CDR3 spans 13 amino acids. Germline values: CDR1 SGHRS, CDR2 YFSETQ. The CDR3 reads CASSLLGGDEQFF. The CDR3 nucleotides are TGCGCCAGCAGCCTACTCGGGGGCGATGAGCAGTTCTTC.

This clonotype was seen a few times. The chain employs TRBV25-1 and TRBJ2-6; 13 nucleotides match TRBD2. Losses at the gene ends were 4 bases for V and 3 bases for J; bases not matched to a gene: 6. This CDR3 contains 18 residues. The V gene's germline CDR1 is MGHDK and CDR2 SYGVNS. The CDR3 nucleotides are TGTGCCAGCAGTGGGACTAGCGGGAGTGGGCATGGGGCCAACGTCCTGACTTTC. It specifies CASSGTSGSGHGANVLTF.

This clonotype was seen once. The rearrangement joins TRBV15 to TRBJ1-5; D is ambiguous. CDR1 and CDR2 (germline): LNHNV, YYDKDF (reference sequence). The germline V and J ends were trimmed by 8 bases and 2 bases, with 10 bases remaining between them. The CDR3 runs to 13 residues. The CDR3 DNA sequence: TGTGCCACCGGAGGGTCGCGCAATCAGCCCCAGCATTTT. Translated: CATGGSRNQPQHF.